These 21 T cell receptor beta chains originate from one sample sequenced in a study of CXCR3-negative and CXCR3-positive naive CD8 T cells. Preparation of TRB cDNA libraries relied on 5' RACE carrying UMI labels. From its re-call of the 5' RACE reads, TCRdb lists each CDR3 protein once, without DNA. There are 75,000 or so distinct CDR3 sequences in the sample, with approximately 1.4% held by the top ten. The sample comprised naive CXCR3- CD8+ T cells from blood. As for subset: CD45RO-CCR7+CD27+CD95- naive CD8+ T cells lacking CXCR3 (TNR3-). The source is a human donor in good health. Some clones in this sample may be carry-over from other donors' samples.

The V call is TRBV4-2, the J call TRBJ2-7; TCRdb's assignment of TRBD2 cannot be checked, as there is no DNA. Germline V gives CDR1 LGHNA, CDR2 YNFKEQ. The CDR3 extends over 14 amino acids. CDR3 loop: CASSQVAGGYEQYF.

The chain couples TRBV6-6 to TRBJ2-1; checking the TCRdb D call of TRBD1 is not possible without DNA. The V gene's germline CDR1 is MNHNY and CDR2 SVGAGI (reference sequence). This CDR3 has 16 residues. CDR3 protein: CASSLGRGGSYNEQFF.

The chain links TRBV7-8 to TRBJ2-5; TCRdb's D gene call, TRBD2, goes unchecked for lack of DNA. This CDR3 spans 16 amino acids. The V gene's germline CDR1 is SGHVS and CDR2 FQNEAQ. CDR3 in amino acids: CASSLVVAGGQETQYF.

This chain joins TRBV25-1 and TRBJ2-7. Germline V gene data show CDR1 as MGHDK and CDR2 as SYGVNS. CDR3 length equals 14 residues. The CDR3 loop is CASSEAGRSYEQYF.

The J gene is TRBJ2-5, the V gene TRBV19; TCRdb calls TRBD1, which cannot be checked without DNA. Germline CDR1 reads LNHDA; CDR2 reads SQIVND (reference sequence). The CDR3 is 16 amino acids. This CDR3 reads CASSIGGRGFEKTQYF.

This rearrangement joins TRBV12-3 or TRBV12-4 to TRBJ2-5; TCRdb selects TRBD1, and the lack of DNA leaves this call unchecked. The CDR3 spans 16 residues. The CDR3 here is CASSPRGKTGDETQYF.

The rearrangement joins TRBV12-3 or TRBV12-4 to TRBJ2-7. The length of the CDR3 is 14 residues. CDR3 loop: CASSLFARTYEQYF.

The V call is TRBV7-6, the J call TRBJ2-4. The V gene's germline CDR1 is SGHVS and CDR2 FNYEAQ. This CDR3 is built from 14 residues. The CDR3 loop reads CASSSGLAKNIQYF.

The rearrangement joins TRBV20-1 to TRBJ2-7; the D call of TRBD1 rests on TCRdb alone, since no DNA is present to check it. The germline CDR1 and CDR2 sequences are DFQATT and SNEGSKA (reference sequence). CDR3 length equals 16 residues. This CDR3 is CSAPGTGGYSSYEQYF.

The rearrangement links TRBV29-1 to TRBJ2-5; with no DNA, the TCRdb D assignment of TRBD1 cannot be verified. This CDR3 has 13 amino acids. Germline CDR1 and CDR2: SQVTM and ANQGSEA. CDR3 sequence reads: CSVGEWVSETQYF.

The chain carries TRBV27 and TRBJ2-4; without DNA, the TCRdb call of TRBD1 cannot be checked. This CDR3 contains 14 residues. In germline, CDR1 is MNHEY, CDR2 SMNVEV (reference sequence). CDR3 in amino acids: CASSYRGAKNIQYF.

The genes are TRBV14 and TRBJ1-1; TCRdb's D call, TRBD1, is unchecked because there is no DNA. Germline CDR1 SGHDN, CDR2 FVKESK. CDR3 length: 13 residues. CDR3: CASRDRLNTEAFF.

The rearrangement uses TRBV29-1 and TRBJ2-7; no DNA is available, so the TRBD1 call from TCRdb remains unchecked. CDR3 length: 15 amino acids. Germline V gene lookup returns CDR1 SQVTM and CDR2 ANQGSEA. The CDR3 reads CSVELMTGDPYEQYF.

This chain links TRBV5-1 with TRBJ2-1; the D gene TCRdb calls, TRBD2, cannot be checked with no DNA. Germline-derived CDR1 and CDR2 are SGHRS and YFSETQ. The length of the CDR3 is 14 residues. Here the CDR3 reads CASKRAGPAGEQFF.

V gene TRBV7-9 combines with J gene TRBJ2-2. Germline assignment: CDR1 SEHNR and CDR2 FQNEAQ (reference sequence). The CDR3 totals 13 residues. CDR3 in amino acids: CASSFKQPGELFF.

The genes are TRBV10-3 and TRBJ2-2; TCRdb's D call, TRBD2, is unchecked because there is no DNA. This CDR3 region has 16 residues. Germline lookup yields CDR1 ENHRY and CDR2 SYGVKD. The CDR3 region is CAIGEISAGPTGELFF.

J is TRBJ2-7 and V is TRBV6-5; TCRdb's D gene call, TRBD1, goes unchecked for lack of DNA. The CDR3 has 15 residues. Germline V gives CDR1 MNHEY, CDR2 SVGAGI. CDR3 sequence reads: CASTEGTGALYEQYF.

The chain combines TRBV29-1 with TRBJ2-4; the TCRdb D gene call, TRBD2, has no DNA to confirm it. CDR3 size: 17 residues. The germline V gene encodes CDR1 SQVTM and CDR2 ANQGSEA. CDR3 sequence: CSVRLAGRTAAKNIQYF.

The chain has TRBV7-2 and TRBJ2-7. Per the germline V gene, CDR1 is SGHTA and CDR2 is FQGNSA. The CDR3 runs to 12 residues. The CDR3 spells CASSLELSEQYF.

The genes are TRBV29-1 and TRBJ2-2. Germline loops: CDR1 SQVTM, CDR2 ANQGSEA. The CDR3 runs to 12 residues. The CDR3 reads CSVLTNTGELFF.

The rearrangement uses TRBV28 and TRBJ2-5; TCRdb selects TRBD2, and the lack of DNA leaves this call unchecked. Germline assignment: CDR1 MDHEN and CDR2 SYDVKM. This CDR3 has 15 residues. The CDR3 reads CASSLLSGSQETQYF. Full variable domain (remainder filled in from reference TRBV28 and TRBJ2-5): DVKVTQSSRYLVKRTGEKVFLECVQDMDHENMFWYRQDPGLGLRLIYFSYDVKMKEKGDIPEGYSVSREKKERFSLILESASTNQTSMYLCASSLLSGSQETQYFGPGTRLLVL.